A selection of T cell receptor beta chains follows, all from one sample in a study of graft-versus-host responses after intestinal transplantation. Produced via immunoSEQ multiplex PCR; TCRdb's table is partial and in-frame only. The sample has about 2,200 clones; around 82% are singletons. The material was ileum tissue, obtained 18 days after transplant. These receptors all come from a human patient who received an intestinal transplant, so some T cells may come from the graft donor. The CDR3 runs from the conserved cysteine through the conserved F or W. Each record gives: V gene, D gene, J gene, CDR3 protein. A D gene is named only where the DNA matches it firmly.

TRBV9	TRBD2	TRBJ2-3	CASSAFAILAGGRGDTQYF
TRBV4-1	-	TRBJ1-4	CASSQGGYEKLFF
TRBV7-2	TRBD2	TRBJ2-5	CASLAGGLETQYF
TRBV21-1	-	TRBJ2-2	CASSTGAGTGELFF
TRBV7-2	TRBD1	TRBJ1-3	CASSLATGRNTIYF
TRBV5-4	-	TRBJ2-7	CASSSTRNPLYEQYF
TRBV18	-	TRBJ2-6	CASSGSGANVLTF
TRBV5-1	-	TRBJ2-1	CASSAAPRVSYNEQFF
TRBV19	-	TRBJ1-5	CASSGGQPQHF
TRBV29-1	-	TRBJ2-2	CSVEGPGELFF
TRBV5-4	-	TRBJ2-2	CASSLTQNANGELFF
TRBV11-3	-	TRBJ1-1	CASSFTGMQWDTEAFF
TRBV25-1	TRBD1	TRBJ1-2	CASSRNRQGEYIDYGYTF
TRBV25-1	TRBD1	TRBJ2-2	CASSPGGSGELFF